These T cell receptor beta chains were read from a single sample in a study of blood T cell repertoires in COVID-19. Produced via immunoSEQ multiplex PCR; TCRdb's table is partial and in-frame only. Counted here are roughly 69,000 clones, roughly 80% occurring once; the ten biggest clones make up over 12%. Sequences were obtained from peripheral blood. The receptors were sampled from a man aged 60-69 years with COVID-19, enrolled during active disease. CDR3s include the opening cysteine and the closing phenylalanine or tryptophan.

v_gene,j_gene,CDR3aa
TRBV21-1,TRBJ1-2,CASLGQFQGYTF
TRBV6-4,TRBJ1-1,CASSAPYRADESNTEAFF
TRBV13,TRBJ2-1,CASSLGLASYNEQFF
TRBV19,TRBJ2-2,CASSQEALAGVTGELFF
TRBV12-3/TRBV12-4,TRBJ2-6,CASTYSGANVLTF
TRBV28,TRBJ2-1,CASGILAGGENEQFF
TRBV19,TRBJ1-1,CASSSHLNTEAFF
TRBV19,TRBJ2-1,CASSMLAQSTYNEQFF
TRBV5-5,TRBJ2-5,CASSTPGGGVETQYF
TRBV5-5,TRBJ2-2,CASSRAGGSNTGELFF
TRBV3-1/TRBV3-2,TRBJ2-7,CASSQEYLAVTYEQYF
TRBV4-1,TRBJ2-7,CAQPGEQYF
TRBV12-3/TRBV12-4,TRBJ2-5,CASSRAAGTQYF
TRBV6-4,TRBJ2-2,CASSSGRSAGELFF
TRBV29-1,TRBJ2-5,CSANPAGVETQYF
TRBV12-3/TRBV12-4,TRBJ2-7,CASSYSGRYEQYF
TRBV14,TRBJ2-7,CASSQRGGVQYF